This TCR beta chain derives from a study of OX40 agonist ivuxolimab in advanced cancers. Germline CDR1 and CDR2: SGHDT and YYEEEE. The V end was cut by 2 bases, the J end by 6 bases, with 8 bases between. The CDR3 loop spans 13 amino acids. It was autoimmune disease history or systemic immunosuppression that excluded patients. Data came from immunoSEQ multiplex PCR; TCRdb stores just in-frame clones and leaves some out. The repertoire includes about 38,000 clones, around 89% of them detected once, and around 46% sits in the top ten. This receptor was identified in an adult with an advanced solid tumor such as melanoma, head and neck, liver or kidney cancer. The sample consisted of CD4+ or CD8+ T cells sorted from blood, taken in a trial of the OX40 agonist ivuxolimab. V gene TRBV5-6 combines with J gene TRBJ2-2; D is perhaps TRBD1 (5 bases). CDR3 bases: TGTGCCAGCAGCTTACAGGTCCCCGGGGAGCTGTTTTTT. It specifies CASSLQVPGELFF.